These T cell receptor beta chains were read from a single sample in a study of control samples from healthy donors and cancer patients. Libraries were prepared by immunoSEQ multiplex PCR; TCRdb keeps only in-frame clonotypes and omits some of them. The sample shows 30,000 to 40,000 clones, under 95% of them seen only once. Input material: PBMCs. Receptors originate from a man aged 35-49 years with colorectal cancer. Each CDR3 is given with its conserved first and last residue. Each record gives: J gene, V gene, clone size, D gene, CDR3 DNA, CDR3 protein. The D gene is left open where the match is weak. Size tells how often a clone was seen (once, few, many) or the class of an expanded clone, and some rows leave it out.

J: TRBJ2-5; V: TRBV5-6; size: once; D: TRBD2; DNA: TGTGCCAGCAGCTATAGCGGGGGGGCAGAGACCCAGTACTTC; CDR3: CASSYSGGAETQYF
J: TRBJ2-7; V: TRBV5-6; size: -; D: -; DNA: TGTGCCAGCAGCACCCCGACTGAGTACGAGCAGTACTTC; CDR3: CASSTPTEYEQYF
J: TRBJ1-6; V: TRBV11-2; size: -; D: -; DNA: TGTGCCAGCAGCTTAGATCAACGGTCACCCCTCCACTTT; CDR3: CASSLDQRSPLHF
J: TRBJ2-2; V: TRBV7-3; size: -; D: -; DNA: TGTGCCAGCAGCTTAAGGCAACTAGGAGGCACCGGGGAGCTGTTTTTT; CDR3: CASSLRQLGGTGELFF
J: TRBJ1-2; V: TRBV12-5; size: -; D: TRBD1; DNA: TGTGCTAGTGGAAGGGGACAGCCAAAATATGGCTACACCTTC; CDR3: CASGRGQPKYGYTF
J: TRBJ2-7; V: TRBV6-5; size: -; D: TRBD1; DNA: TGTGCCAGCAGTTTGTTCGGACAGGGGACCTCCTACGAGCAGTACTTC; CDR3: CASSLFGQGTSYEQYF
J: TRBJ1-1; V: TRBV6-1; size: -; D: -; DNA: TGTGCCAGCAGTGAAGTCGTCGCGGGAGGGACTGAAGCTTTCTTT; CDR3: CASSEVVAGGTEAFF
J: TRBJ2-3; V: TRBV5-6; size: -; D: TRBD1; DNA: TGTGCCAGCAGCTCCCGACAGGGTTACACAGATACGCAGTATTTT; CDR3: CASSSRQGYTDTQYF
J: TRBJ1-5; V: TRBV28; size: -; D: TRBD1; DNA: TGTGCCAGCAGCACTGACAGGGCAACGCGGGTCCAGCATTTT; CDR3: CASSTDRATRVQHF
J: TRBJ2-1; V: TRBV11-2; size: once; D: -; DNA: TGTGCCAGCAGCTCCAGGGTACAGGGCCAATACAATGAGCAGTTCTTC; CDR3: CASSSRVQGQYNEQFF
J: TRBJ2-5; V: TRBV5-1; size: -; D: TRBD1; DNA: TGCGCCAGCAGCTTGGAAGGGGGCCGGGAGACCCAGTACTTC; CDR3: CASSLEGGRETQYF
J: TRBJ2-3; V: TRBV19; size: once; D: -; DNA: TGTGCCAGTAGTCCCCGCGGGGAGAGACCTACAGATACGCAGTATTTT; CDR3: CASSPRGERPTDTQYF
J: TRBJ1-4; V: TRBV2; size: -; D: -; DNA: TGTGCCAGCAGTGAAGTAGGTGCAACTAATGAAAAACTGTTTTTT; CDR3: CASSEVGATNEKLFF
J: TRBJ1-6; V: TRBV6-5; size: -; D: TRBD1; DNA: TGTGCCAGCAGGTACAACAGGGGAGAGGCGCCCCTCCACTTT; CDR3: CASRYNRGEAPLHF
J: TRBJ2-7; V: TRBV6-1; size: -; D: -; DNA: TGTGCCAGCAGTGAGGCAGCCGGGGTAACTTACGAGCAGTACTTC; CDR3: CASSEAAGVTYEQYF
J: TRBJ2-5; V: TRBV5-1; size: -; D: TRBD1; DNA: TGCGCCAGCAGCTTGGCTGTCCTGGACAGGGGCAGGGAGACCCAGTACTTC; CDR3: CASSLAVLDRGRETQYF
J: TRBJ1-3; V: TRBV9; size: once; D: -; DNA: TGTGCCAGCAGCGCGGTCCCCAAGGGGCCCGGAAACACCATATATTTT; CDR3: CASSAVPKGPGNTIYF
J: TRBJ1-5; V: TRBV14; size: once; D: -; DNA: TGTGCCAGCAGCCAAACAGGGACAAGCAATCAGCCCCAGCATTTT; CDR3: CASSQTGTSNQPQHF
J: TRBJ1-1; V: TRBV7-2; size: -; D: TRBD1; DNA: TGTGCCAGCAGCTACGGGACAGTCAACACTGAAGCTTTCTTT; CDR3: CASSYGTVNTEAFF
J: TRBJ1-2; V: TRBV5-1; size: -; D: -; DNA: TGCGCCAGCAGGAGACGGGCGGAAAACTATGGCTACACCTTC; CDR3: CASRRRAENYGYTF
J: TRBJ1-2; V: TRBV19; size: -; D: TRBD1; DNA: TGTGCCAGTCGACCGCGTGGACAGGGGTATGGCTACACCTTC; CDR3: CASRPRGQGYGYTF
J: TRBJ1-1; V: TRBV5-6; size: -; D: -; DNA: TGTGCCAGCAGTTGGGGGAGGGACGCCGGGGGAGCTTTCTTT; CDR3: CASSWGRDAGGAFF
J: TRBJ2-6; V: TRBV7-9; size: -; D: -; DNA: TGTGCCAGCAGCCCATCAGGGGCTGGGGCCAACGTCCTGACTTTC; CDR3: CASSPSGAGANVLTF
J: TRBJ2-3; V: TRBV4-1; size: -; D: TRBD1; DNA: TGCGCCAGCAGCCAACTAGGACAGGGGGCAGATACGCAGTATTTT; CDR3: CASSQLGQGADTQYF
J: TRBJ1-5; V: TRBV19; size: -; D: -; DNA: TGTGCCAGTAGTATCATCCGTCAGCCCCAGCATTTT; CDR3: CASSIIRQPQHF
J: TRBJ1-1; V: TRBV18; size: few; D: -; DNA: TGTGCCAGCTCACCACAGGGGAACACTGAAGCTTTCTTT; CDR3: CASSPQGNTEAFF
J: TRBJ1-3; V: TRBV11-2; size: -; D: -; DNA: TGTGCCAGCAGCCGCGATAGGGTCTCTGGAAACACCATATATTTT; CDR3: CASSRDRVSGNTIYF
J: TRBJ2-5; V: TRBV6-2/TRBV6-3; size: -; D: TRBD1; DNA: TGTGCCAGCAGTAAAACAGGGGCGGCGGAGACCCAGTACTTC; CDR3: CASSKTGAAETQYF
J: TRBJ2-5; V: TRBV24-1; size: -; D: -; DNA: TGTGCCACCAGTGATGGGTCGGAAGAGACCCAGTACTTC; CDR3: CATSDGSEETQYF
J: TRBJ2-3; V: TRBV5-1; size: -; D: -; DNA: TGCGCCAGCAGCTTGGAGGGGAGCACAGATACGCAGTATTTT; CDR3: CASSLEGSTDTQYF
J: TRBJ2-1; V: TRBV7-8; size: -; D: TRBD1; DNA: TGTGCCAGCAGCCCAGGGGACAGTTACAATGAGCAGTTCTTC; CDR3: CASSPGDSYNEQFF
J: TRBJ2-1; V: TRBV7-2; size: -; D: -; DNA: TGTGCCAGCAGCTTAAGCACGGGGTCGTTTAATGAGCAGTTCTTC; CDR3: CASSLSTGSFNEQFF
J: TRBJ2-2; V: TRBV13; size: -; D: TRBD2; DNA: TGTGCCAGCGGGGATAAGCGACTAGCTTTCACCGGGGAGCTGTTTTTT; CDR3: CASGDKRLAFTGELFF
J: TRBJ1-1; V: TRBV12-3/TRBV12-4; size: -; D: TRBD1; DNA: TGTGCCAGCAGTTTGACAGGGGGCTCTGAAGCTTTCTTT; CDR3: CASSLTGGSEAFF
J: TRBJ2-3; V: TRBV29-1; size: -; D: -; DNA: TGCAGCGTATCCGGGATGTCCCTAGGTACAGATACGCAGTATTTT; CDR3: CSVSGMSLGTDTQYF
J: TRBJ2-1; V: TRBV18; size: -; D: -; DNA: TGTGCCAGCTCACTTTCCCCGGGACAAAGGAATGAGCAGTTCTTC; CDR3: CASSLSPGQRNEQFF
J: TRBJ2-6; V: TRBV7-2; size: -; D: TRBD2; DNA: TGTGCCAGCAGCTCACGGGGGAGCGGGGGGGCCTATGGGGCCAACGTCCTGACTTTC; CDR3: CASSSRGSGGAYGANVLTF
J: TRBJ1-5; V: TRBV6-5; size: -; D: TRBD1; DNA: TGTGCCAGCAGCCCGTGGGGACAGGACAATCAGCCCCAGCATTTT; CDR3: CASSPWGQDNQPQHF
J: TRBJ1-4; V: TRBV7-9; size: -; D: -; DNA: TGTGCCAGCAGATCCTCACTTGGAACTAATGAAAAACTGTTTTTT; CDR3: CASRSSLGTNEKLFF
J: TRBJ1-4; V: TRBV19; size: -; D: -; DNA: TGTGCCAGTAGTTCACCACGGCACGGCGGCGAAAAACTGTTTTTT; CDR3: CASSSPRHGGEKLFF
J: TRBJ2-7; V: TRBV11-2; size: few; D: TRBD2; DNA: TGTGCCAGCAGCTTAGTGGCGGGGGGGCACTACGAGCAGTACTTC; CDR3: CASSLVAGGHYEQYF
J: TRBJ2-1; V: TRBV19; size: -; D: -; DNA: TGTGCCAGTAGTATAGTAATTTCACTTAACAATGAGCAGTTCTTC; CDR3: CASSIVISLNNEQFF